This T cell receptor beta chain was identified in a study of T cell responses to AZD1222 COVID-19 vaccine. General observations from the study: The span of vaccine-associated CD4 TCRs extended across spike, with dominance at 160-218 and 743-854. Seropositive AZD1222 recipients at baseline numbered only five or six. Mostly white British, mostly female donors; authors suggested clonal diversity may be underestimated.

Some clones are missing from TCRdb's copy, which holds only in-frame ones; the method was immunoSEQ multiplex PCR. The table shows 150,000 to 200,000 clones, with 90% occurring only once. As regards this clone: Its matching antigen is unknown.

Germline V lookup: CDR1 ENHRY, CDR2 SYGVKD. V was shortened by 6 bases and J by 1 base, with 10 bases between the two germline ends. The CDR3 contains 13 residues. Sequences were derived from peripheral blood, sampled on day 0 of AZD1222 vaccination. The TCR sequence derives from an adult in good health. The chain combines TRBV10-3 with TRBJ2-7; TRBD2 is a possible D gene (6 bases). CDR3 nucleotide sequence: TGTGCCATCAGGGGGACTGTTTCCTACGAGCAGTACTTC. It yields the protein CAIRGTVSYEQYF.